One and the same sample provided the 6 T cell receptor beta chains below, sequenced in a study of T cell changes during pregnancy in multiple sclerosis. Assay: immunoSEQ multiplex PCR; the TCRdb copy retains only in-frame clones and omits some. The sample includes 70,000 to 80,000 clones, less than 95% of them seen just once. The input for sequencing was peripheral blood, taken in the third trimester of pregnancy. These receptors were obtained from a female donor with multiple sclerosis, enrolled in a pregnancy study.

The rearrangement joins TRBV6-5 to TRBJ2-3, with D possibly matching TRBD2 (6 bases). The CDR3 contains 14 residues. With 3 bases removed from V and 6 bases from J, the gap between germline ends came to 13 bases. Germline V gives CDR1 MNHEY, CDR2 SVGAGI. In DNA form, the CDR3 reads TGTGCCAGCAGTTATGCGACACGGGGGGATACGCAGTATTTT. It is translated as CASSYATRGDTQYF.

The chain's CDR3 is CASTKNTEAFF. DNA for the CDR3: TGTGCCAGCACCAAGAACACTGAAGCTTTCTTT. The V gene is TRBV6-6, the J gene TRBJ1-1; D is ambiguous. CDR1 MNHNY and CDR2 SVGAGI come from the germline V gene (reference sequence). This CDR3 region has 11 residues. V gave up 7 bases and J gave up 1 base, with 4 bases separating them.

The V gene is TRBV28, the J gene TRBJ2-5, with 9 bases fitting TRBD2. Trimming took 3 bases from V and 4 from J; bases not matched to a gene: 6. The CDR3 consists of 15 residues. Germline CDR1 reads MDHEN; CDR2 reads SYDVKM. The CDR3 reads CASSLGAGGRETQYF. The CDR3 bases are TGTGCCAGCAGTTTGGGGGCGGGGGGGCGAGAGACCCAGTACTTC.

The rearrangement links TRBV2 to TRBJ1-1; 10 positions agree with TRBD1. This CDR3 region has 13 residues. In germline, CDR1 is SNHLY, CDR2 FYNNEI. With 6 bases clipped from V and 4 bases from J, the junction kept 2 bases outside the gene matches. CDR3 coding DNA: TGTGCCAGCAGGACAGGGGGCTTCACTGAAGCTTTCTTT. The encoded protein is CASRTGGFTEAFF.

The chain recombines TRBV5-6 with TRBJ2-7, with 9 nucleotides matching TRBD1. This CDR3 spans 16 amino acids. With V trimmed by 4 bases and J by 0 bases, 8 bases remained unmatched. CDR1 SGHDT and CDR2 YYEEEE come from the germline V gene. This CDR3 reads CASSVRGTGTSYEQYF. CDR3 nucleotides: TGTGCCAGCAGCGTCCGCGGGACAGGGACCTCCTACGAGCAGTACTTC. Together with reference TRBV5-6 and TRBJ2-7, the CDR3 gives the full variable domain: DAGVTQSPTHLIKTRGQQVTLRCSPKSGHDTVSWYQQALGQGPQFIFQYYEEEERQRGNFPDRFSGHQFPNYSSELNVNALLLGDSALYLCASSVRGTGTSYEQYFGPGTRLTVT.

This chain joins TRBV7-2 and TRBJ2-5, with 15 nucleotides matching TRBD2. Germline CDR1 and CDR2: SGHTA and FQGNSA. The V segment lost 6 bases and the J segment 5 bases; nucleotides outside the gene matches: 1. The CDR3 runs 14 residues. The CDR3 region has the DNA TGTGCCAGCAGTGGGACTAGCGGGGGGGAGACCCAGTACTTC. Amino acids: CASSGTSGGETQYF.